These T cell receptor beta chains were read from a single sample in a study of T cell responses to AZD1222 COVID-19 vaccine. Clones were sequenced by immunoSEQ multiplex PCR, and TCRdb holds only the in-frame ones, with some missing. The table lists some 130,000 clones, about 91% of them singletons, with 2.8% in the top ten. The material sequenced was peripheral blood, taken on day 0 of AZD1222 vaccination. These TCRs come from an adult in good health. CDR3s include the opening cysteine and the closing phenylalanine or tryptophan. Fields, in order: CDR3 protein, CDR3 DNA, J gene, clone size, V gene, D gene. A D gene is named only where the DNA matches it firmly. Only some rows state a clone size, as once, few, many or a class for expanded clones.

CDR3aa: CASGLVWGTQYF
CDR3nt: TGTGCTAGTGGTTTGGTCTGGGGGACCCAGTACTTC
j_gene: TRBJ2-5
abundance: .
v_gene: TRBV12-5
d_gene: .

CDR3aa: CASSQYGTEQFF
CDR3nt: TGCGCCAGCAGCCAATACGGGACGGAGCAGTTCTTC
j_gene: TRBJ2-1
abundance: .
v_gene: TRBV4-1
d_gene: .

CDR3aa: CASSQDRRNTEAFF
CDR3nt: TGTGCCAGCAGCCAGGACAGGCGGAACACTGAAGCTTTCTTT
j_gene: TRBJ1-1
abundance: .
v_gene: TRBV28
d_gene: TRBD1

CDR3aa: CASSQTFGQQNTEAFF
CDR3nt: TGTGCCAGCAGTCAGACCTTCGGGCAGCAGAACACTGAAGCTTTCTTT
j_gene: TRBJ1-1
abundance: once
v_gene: TRBV11-1
d_gene: .

CDR3aa: CASSQAHLTGGVSEAFF
CDR3nt: TGCGCCAGCAGCCAAGCTCACTTGACAGGGGGCGTCTCTGAAGCTTTCTTT
j_gene: TRBJ1-1
abundance: .
v_gene: TRBV4-3
d_gene: TRBD1

CDR3aa: CASRLAGAYYNEQFF
CDR3nt: TGTGCCAGCAGACTAGCGGGAGCGTACTACAATGAGCAGTTCTTC
j_gene: TRBJ2-1
abundance: .
v_gene: TRBV6-5
d_gene: TRBD2

CDR3aa: CASSSGGGLGYTF
CDR3nt: TGTGCCAGCAGCTCAGGCGGGGGGCTGGGCTACACCTTC
j_gene: TRBJ1-2
abundance: .
v_gene: TRBV7-3
d_gene: .

CDR3aa: CASSQAPSTDTQYF
CDR3nt: TGCGCCAGCAGCCAAGCGCCAAGCACAGATACGCAGTATTTT
j_gene: TRBJ2-3
abundance: .
v_gene: TRBV4-1
d_gene: .

CDR3aa: CASSERVGPEQFF
CDR3nt: TGCGCCAGCAGTGAGAGGGTTGGTCCTGAGCAGTTCTTC
j_gene: TRBJ2-1
abundance: few
v_gene: TRBV10-1
d_gene: .

CDR3aa: CASSYGQGANQPQHF
CDR3nt: TGTGCCAGCAGCTACGGACAGGGGGCCAATCAGCCCCAGCATTTT
j_gene: TRBJ1-5
abundance: .
v_gene: TRBV6-1
d_gene: TRBD1

CDR3aa: CASSQASYGYTF
CDR3nt: TGCGCCAGCAGCCAAGCGAGCTATGGCTACACCTTC
j_gene: TRBJ1-2
abundance: .
v_gene: TRBV4-1
d_gene: .

CDR3aa: CASSYHRDEQYF
CDR3nt: TGTGCCAGTAGTTATCACCGCGACGAGCAGTACTTC
j_gene: TRBJ2-7
abundance: .
v_gene: TRBV19
d_gene: .

CDR3aa: CSAIEEGGQPQHF
CDR3nt: TGCAGTGCTATTGAAGAGGGTGGTCAGCCCCAGCATTTT
j_gene: TRBJ1-5
abundance: .
v_gene: TRBV20-1
d_gene: .

CDR3aa: CASSLNPGNTEAFF
CDR3nt: TGTGCCAGCAGCTTAAATCCCGGGAACACTGAAGCTTTCTTT
j_gene: TRBJ1-1
abundance: .
v_gene: TRBV7-3
d_gene: .

CDR3aa: CASFQGIGANYGYTF
CDR3nt: TGTGCCAGTTTCCAGGGGATCGGAGCTAACTATGGCTACACCTTC
j_gene: TRBJ1-2
abundance: .
v_gene: TRBV19
d_gene: .

CDR3aa: CASSWPAYEQYF
CDR3nt: TGCGCCAGCAGTTGGCCAGCCTACGAGCAGTACTTC
j_gene: TRBJ2-7
abundance: .
v_gene: TRBV10-2
d_gene: .

CDR3aa: CATSGNTIYF
CDR3nt: TGTGCCACCTCTGGAAACACCATATATTTT
j_gene: TRBJ1-3
abundance: once
v_gene: TRBV10-3
d_gene: .

CDR3aa: CASSPTSVHNEQFF
CDR3nt: TGCGCCAGCAGCCCAACTAGCGTCCACAATGAGCAGTTCTTC
j_gene: TRBJ2-1
abundance: .
v_gene: TRBV4-1
d_gene: TRBD2

CDR3aa: CASWGGTFSYNEQFF
CDR3nt: TGCGCCAGCTGGGGCGGGACATTCTCCTACAATGAGCAGTTCTTC
j_gene: TRBJ2-1
abundance: .
v_gene: TRBV10-2
d_gene: .

CDR3aa: CASSLGGISKPQHF
CDR3nt: TGTGCCAGCAGCCTTGGAGGGATTTCTAAGCCCCAGCATTTT
j_gene: TRBJ1-5
abundance: .
v_gene: TRBV6-2/TRBV6-3
d_gene: .

CDR3aa: CASSSTIRGVGYGYTF
CDR3nt: TGTGCCAGCAGCTCAACGATCAGGGGAGTAGGCTATGGCTACACCTTC
j_gene: TRBJ1-2
abundance: .
v_gene: TRBV11-3
d_gene: .

CDR3aa: CASSLRPWGTNEKLFF
CDR3nt: TGCGCCAGCAGCTTACGCCCTTGGGGGACTAATGAAAAACTGTTTTTT
j_gene: TRBJ1-4
abundance: .
v_gene: TRBV5-1
d_gene: .

CDR3aa: CIPGYSPYEQYF
CDR3nt: TGCATCCCCGGGTATAGCCCCTACGAGCAGTACTTC
j_gene: TRBJ2-7
abundance: .
v_gene: TRBV29-1
d_gene: .

CDR3aa: CASSGDGRDTF
CDR3nt: TGTGCCAGCAGCGGAGACGGTAGGGACACCTTC
j_gene: TRBJ1-2
abundance: few
v_gene: TRBV7-9
d_gene: .

CDR3aa: CASSVDRGGETQYF
CDR3nt: TGTGCCAGCAGCGTAGATAGAGGGGGAGAGACCCAGTACTTC
j_gene: TRBJ2-5
abundance: .
v_gene: TRBV9
d_gene: .

CDR3aa: CSARTPREQFF
CDR3nt: TGCAGTGCACGGACACCTCGGGAGCAGTTCTTC
j_gene: TRBJ2-1
abundance: .
v_gene: TRBV20-1
d_gene: .

CDR3aa: CASSVVGGLGAEAFF
CDR3nt: TGTGCCAGTAGTGTCGTCGGTGGCCTCGGGGCTGAAGCTTTCTTT
j_gene: TRBJ1-1
abundance: .
v_gene: TRBV19
d_gene: .

CDR3aa: CASSPGRYEANVLTF
CDR3nt: TGTGCCAGCAGCCCAGGCCGATATGAGGCCAACGTCCTGACTTTC
j_gene: TRBJ2-6
abundance: .
v_gene: TRBV11-2
d_gene: .

CDR3aa: CSVRTATGTEAFF
CDR3nt: TGCAGCGTTCGAACGGCTACGGGGACTGAAGCTTTCTTT
j_gene: TRBJ1-1
abundance: .
v_gene: TRBV29-1
d_gene: .

CDR3aa: CASSPRLAGGSYNEQFF
CDR3nt: TGTGCCAGCAGCCCAAGACTAGCGGGAGGCTCCTACAATGAGCAGTTCTTC
j_gene: TRBJ2-1
abundance: .
v_gene: TRBV7-8
d_gene: TRBD2

CDR3aa: CASRLAGVAKNIQYF
CDR3nt: TGTGCCAGCAGACTAGCGGGAGTGGCCAAAAACATTCAGTACTTC
j_gene: TRBJ2-4
abundance: .
v_gene: TRBV28
d_gene: TRBD2

CDR3aa: CASSPRGASYEQYF
CDR3nt: TGTGCCAGCAGTCCGAGGGGCGCCTCCTACGAGCAGTACTTC
j_gene: TRBJ2-7
abundance: .
v_gene: TRBV6-5
d_gene: .

CDR3aa: CASSPGTLPIEEQYF
CDR3nt: TGTGCCAGCAGCCCCGGGACTCTTCCCATCGAGGAGCAGTACTTC
j_gene: TRBJ2-7
abundance: .
v_gene: TRBV7-9
d_gene: .

CDR3aa: CATQGDRRNYGYTF
CDR3nt: TGTGCGACCCAAGGGGACAGGCGCAACTATGGCTACACCTTC
j_gene: TRBJ1-2
abundance: .
v_gene: TRBV19
d_gene: TRBD1

CDR3aa: CASSHWDRDDTEAFF
CDR3nt: TGTGCCAGCAGCCACTGGGACAGGGATGACACTGAAGCTTTCTTT
j_gene: TRBJ1-1
abundance: .
v_gene: TRBV3-1/TRBV3-2
d_gene: TRBD1

CDR3aa: CASSETYAPTDTQYF
CDR3nt: TGTGCCAGCAGCGAGACATACGCACCCACAGATACGCAGTATTTT
j_gene: TRBJ2-3
abundance: once
v_gene: TRBV6-5
d_gene: .

CDR3aa: CASSKSGVGTYEQYF
CDR3nt: TGCGCCAGCAGCAAAAGCGGGGTCGGAACCTACGAGCAGTACTTC
j_gene: TRBJ2-7
abundance: .
v_gene: TRBV4-1
d_gene: TRBD2

CDR3aa: CASSEIGTSGRGGFF
CDR3nt: TGTGCCAGCAGTGAAATCGGGACTAGCGGGAGGGGAGGGTTCTTC
j_gene: TRBJ2-1
abundance: few
v_gene: TRBV6-1
d_gene: TRBD2

CDR3aa: CASSVAPGEAGGVQYF
CDR3nt: TGTGCCAGCAGCGTAGCCCCGGGGGAGGCGGGAGGGGTGCAGTACTTC
j_gene: TRBJ2-7
abundance: .
v_gene: TRBV9
d_gene: TRBD2

CDR3aa: CASSMTGREAFF
CDR3nt: TGTGCCAGCAGCATGACAGGCCGTGAAGCTTTCTTT
j_gene: TRBJ1-1
abundance: .
v_gene: TRBV5-4
d_gene: .